The 29 T cell receptor beta chains given below trace back to one sample, sequenced in a study of blood T cell repertoires in COVID-19. The assay was immunoSEQ multiplex PCR, and TCRdb's table has in-frame clones only and misses some. Of hundreds of thousands of clones listed, roughly 84% are singletons. The specimen sequenced was PBMCs or T cells enriched from blood (not recorded which). Receptors originate from a woman between 18 and 29 years old who had been exposed to COVID-19.

As concerns this clone: In the same sample, other DNA sequences code for this CDR3. This chain joins TRBV7-2 and TRBJ2-7, with D tentatively TRBD2 (6 bases). CDR3 length: 13 amino acids. V lost 0 bases to trimming and J lost 3 bases, with 6 bases between them. CDR1 SGHTA and CDR2 FQGNSA come from the germline V gene. As DNA, the CDR3 is TGTGCCAGCAGCTTAGCGGGGGGCTACGAGCAGTACTTC. Protein sequence: CASSLAGGYEQYF.

V and J are TRBV10-1 and TRBJ2-7; TRBD2 is a possible D gene (5 bases). The V end was cut by 0 bases, the J end by 3 bases, with 18 bases between. CDR3 length: 17 residues. CDR1 is WNHNN, CDR2 SYGVQD, per germline (reference sequence). The CDR3 DNA reads TGCGCCAGCAGTGAGTCCCCGCCTAGCCTTACGTTCTACGAGCAGTACTTC. Amino acid sequence: CASSESPPSLTFYEQYF.

This rearrangement joins TRBV3-1 (or the pseudogene TRBV3-2) to TRBJ2-7; TRBD2 matches 13 bases. This CDR3 contains 20 residues. Trimming cost V 4 bases and J 3 bases; bases outside gene matches: 18. The germline V gene has CDR1 LGHDT and CDR2 YNNKEL (reference sequence). This CDR3 is CASSPYLSGLAGVRNYEQYF. CDR3 nucleotides: TGTGCCAGCAGCCCCTACCTCTCCGGACTAGCGGGAGTACGGAACTACGAGCAGTACTTC.

A word on this clone: Other DNA sequences in the same sample also yield this CDR3. The genes are TRBV6-5 and TRBJ1-4; 8 bases fit TRBD1. Germline V gene data show CDR1 as MNHEY and CDR2 as SVGAGI. The CDR3 extends over 16 amino acids. The junction had 4 bases not matched to a gene; V was cut back by 2 bases and J by 2 bases. CDR3 DNA: TGTGCCAGCAGTTACACAGGGGGAGGCACTAATGAAAAACTGTTTTTT. Translation: CASSYTGGGTNEKLFF.

This sequence joins TRBV10-3 and TRBJ1-2, with TRBD1 matching over 10 bases. This CDR3 has 16 amino acids. Per germline, CDR1 ENHRY and CDR2 SYGVKD. With 9 bases clipped from V and 3 bases from J, the junction kept 13 bases outside the gene matches. CDR3: CAIRKGTGQGHYGYTF. The CDR3 nucleotides read TGTGCCATTCGAAAGGGGACGGGACAGGGGCACTATGGCTACACCTTC.

This clone was detected once. The V gene is TRBV14, the J gene TRBJ2-7; a weak D match, TRBD2 (5 bases). Trimming took 0 bases from V and 4 from J, leaving 13 bases between them. Germline CDR1 is SGHDN and CDR2 is FVKESK. The CDR3 is made up of 15 amino acids. The CDR3 is CASSQDGSRFYEQYF. CDR3 in DNA: TGTGCCAGCAGCCAAGATGGGAGCAGGTTTTACGAGCAGTACTTC.

The chain has TRBV28 and TRBJ2-1; 11 positions agree with TRBD1. CDR1 MDHEN and CDR2 SYDVKM come from the germline V gene. This CDR3 has 15 residues. The trim removed 3 bases at V and 8 bases at J, leaving 6 bases unmatched. The CDR3 loop is CASSFTGQGGDEQFF. DNA for the CDR3: TGTGCCAGCAGTTTTACGGGACAGGGGGGAGATGAGCAGTTCTTC.

The chain employs TRBV3-1 (or the pseudogene TRBV3-2) and TRBJ1-2, with D unresolved. The CDR3 covers 14 residues. V lost 4 bases and J lost 0, with 9 bases in between. Germline loops: CDR1 LGHDT, CDR2 YNNKEL (reference sequence). The CDR3 bases are TGTGCCAGCAGCCTAATAAGAGCTAACTATGGCTACACCTTC. This translates into CASSLIRANYGYTF.

The chain uses TRBV10-3 and TRBJ1-5; 7 bases are shared with TRBD1. The V and J ends lost 3 bases and 6 bases, in that order; junction bases with no gene match: 11. Germline CDR1 is ENHRY and CDR2 is SYGVKD. The CDR3 consists of 16 residues. CDR3 loop: CAISDPRQGEGQPQHF. The CDR3 DNA is TGTGCCATCAGTGATCCGAGACAGGGCGAGGGTCAGCCCCAGCATTTT.

This clone was recorded only once. The chain recombines TRBV16 with TRBJ1-3; unclear D gene. With 1 base removed from V and 0 bases from J, the gap between germline ends came to 10 bases. The CDR3 sequence is 16 residues long. In germline, CDR1 is KGHSY, CDR2 FQNENV. The CDR3 nucleotides are TGTGCCAGCAGCCAATTGTCGGTATACTCTGGAAACACCATATATTTT. The encoded protein is CASSQLSVYSGNTIYF.

V is TRBV5-6 and J is TRBJ2-4; 8 positions agree with TRBD1. The length of the CDR3 is 15 residues. From germline, CDR1 is SGHDT and CDR2 YYEEEE. The V segment lost 0 bases and the J segment 3 bases; nucleotides outside the gene matches: 2. The CDR3 is CASSLAGTGKNIQYF. For the CDR3, the DNA is TGTGCCAGCAGCTTGGCGGGGACAGGCAAAAACATTCAGTACTTC.

This chain joins TRBV5-8 and TRBJ2-7; TRBD2 might be the D (6 bases). The CDR3 runs to 14 residues. The V gene lost 2 bases and the J gene lost 0 bases, with 9 bases spanning the gap. Germline V CDR1 and CDR2: SGHTS, YDEGEE. In DNA, the CDR3 is TGTGCCAGCAGCTTCGCCGGGAGCTCCTACGAGCAGTACTTC. This sequence encodes CASSFAGSSYEQYF.

This rearrangement joins TRBV6-5 to TRBJ2-7, with D perhaps TRBD1 (6 bases). The CDR3 is 13 residues long. In germline, CDR1 is MNHEY, CDR2 SVGAGI. Trimming removed 8 bases at V and 2 bases at J, with 13 bases between. CDR3 in DNA: TGTGCCAGCGCCAGGGGAACGACCTACGAGCAGTACTTC. Encoded protein: CASARGTTYEQYF.

The V gene is TRBV29-1, the J gene TRBJ2-1; perhaps TRBD2 as D (6 bases). Germline CDR1 SQVTM, CDR2 ANQGSEA. The ends were cut back, 6 bases at V and 4 bases at J, with 13 bases in the middle. This CDR3 is 13 amino acids long. The CDR3 DNA is TGCAGCGTCGGGAGCCCTAATTACAATGAGCAGTTCTTC. Translating gives CSVGSPNYNEQFF.

The V and J genes are TRBV7-9 and TRBJ1-2; TRBD1 matches at 9 bases. V dropped 1 base and J dropped 0; count of bases not matched to a gene: 12. This CDR3 is 19 amino acids long. Germline V gene lookup returns CDR1 SEHNR and CDR2 FQNEAQ (reference sequence). CDR3 residues: CASSLGDRDLSHTNYGYTF. The CDR3, as DNA: TGTGCCAGCAGCTTAGGGGACAGGGATTTAAGTCATACTAACTATGGCTACACCTTC. The full variable domain, completed using reference TRBV7-9 and TRBJ1-2, is DTGVSQNPRHKITKRGQNVTFRCDPISEHNRLYWYRQTLGQGPEFLTYFQNEAQLEKSRLLSDRFSAERPKGSFSTLEIQRTEQGDSAMYLCASSLGDRDLSHTNYGYTFGSGTRLTVV.

The chain couples TRBV2 to TRBJ1-4; possibly TRBD1 for D (6 bases). The CDR3 contains 15 residues. The V gene lost 7 bases and the J gene lost 2 bases, with 14 bases spanning the gap. Looked up from germline, CDR1 is SNHLY and CDR2 is FYNNEI. The CDR3 here is CASKAGELTNEKLFF. As DNA, the CDR3 is TGTGCCAGCAAGGCAGGGGAGCTGACTAATGAAAAACTGTTTTTT.

The V call is TRBV5-1, the J call TRBJ2-7; 7 bases agree with TRBD1. This CDR3 has 15 residues. V was clipped by 3 bases and J by 0 bases; unmatched bases: 6. Germline CDR1 SGHRS, CDR2 YFSETQ. The DNA of the CDR3 is TGCGCCAGCAGCTCCGGGACAGTGAACTCCTACGAGCAGTACTTC. Residues: CASSSGTVNSYEQYF.

The V and J genes are TRBV6-5 and TRBJ1-2, with a possible D match to TRBD1 (6 bases). V gave up 7 bases and J gave up 13 bases, with 19 bases separating them. Germline CDR1 reads MNHEY; CDR2 reads SVGAGI. The CDR3 has 12 residues. The DNA of the CDR3 is TGTGCCAGCACACGCGCGGGGGGGGCGGGCACCTTC. It codes for CASTRAGGAGTF.

This clone was picked up a small number of times. In DNA, the CDR3 is TGTGCCAGCAGTTTATTGGGCCAGGGGTATTCACCCCTCCACTTT. This sequence encodes CASSLLGQGYSPLHF. The chain links TRBV27 to TRBJ1-6; the D gene is possibly TRBD1 (6 bases). The V gene lost 1 base and the J gene lost 8 bases, with 12 bases spanning the gap. CDR1 is MNHEY, CDR2 SMNVEV, per germline (reference sequence). This CDR3 has 15 residues.

This clone was seen once. This chain links TRBV5-1 with TRBJ2-7; 13 bases are a match to TRBD2. Germline-derived CDR1 and CDR2 are SGHRS and YFSETQ. Losses at the gene ends were 4 bases for V and 3 bases for J; bases not matched to a gene: 7. There are 16 residues in the CDR3. CDR3 protein: CASSLTSGGALYEQYF. CDR3 DNA sequence: TGCGCCAGCAGCCTAACTAGCGGGGGGGCCCTCTACGAGCAGTACTTC.

The rearrangement joins TRBV9 to TRBJ2-1, with D hard to call. The CDR3 loop spans 14 amino acids. V lost 0 bases, J lost 1 base, and 5 bases lay in between. Looked up from germline, CDR1 is SGDLS and CDR2 is YYNGEE. CDR3 in DNA: TGTGCCAGCAGCGTAGCCGGGTCCTACAATGAGCAGTTCTTC. As protein: CASSVAGSYNEQFF.

This chain links TRBV6-5 with TRBJ2-2; D ambiguous. The V end was cut by 5 bases, the J end by 6 bases, with 13 bases between. The CDR3 is made up of 14 amino acids. Germline loops: CDR1 MNHEY, CDR2 SVGAGI. The CDR3 DNA is TGTGCCAGCAGTCCCGACACCTTTCCCGGGGAGCTGTTTTTT. Residues: CASSPDTFPGELFF.

The chain uses TRBV27 and TRBJ1-2; D is unresolved. The CDR3 length is 15 residues. The ends were cut back, 6 bases at V and 5 bases at J, with 19 bases in the middle. Germline CDR1 is MNHEY and CDR2 is SMNVEV (reference sequence). The CDR3 here is CASRSDRLPGYGYTF. CDR3 in DNA: TGTGCCAGCAGGTCGGATCGCCTCCCGGGGTATGGCTACACCTTC.

The chain joins TRBV5-8 to TRBJ1-4, with D hard to call. CDR3 size: 16 residues. Germline CDR1 is SGHTS and CDR2 is YDEGEE. With 4 bases removed from V and 3 bases from J, the gap between germline ends came to 16 bases. The CDR3 bases are TGTGCCAGCAGCCGCCCAAACAGTTTACCTAATGAAAAACTGTTTTTT. Translation: CASSRPNSLPNEKLFF.

J is TRBJ2-3 and V is TRBV7-8, with D maybe TRBD2 (7 bases). Trimming removed 11 bases from V and 9 bases from J, with 21 bases in between. Germline assignment: CDR1 SGHVS and CDR2 FQNEAQ. The CDR3 extends over 13 amino acids. CDR3 loop: CASGTRGGWTQYF. CDR3 sequence (DNA): TGTGCCTCCGGCACGAGGGGGGGATGGACGCAGTATTTT.

This chain joins TRBV14 and TRBJ1-3; the D is unclear. V was shortened by 3 bases and J by 3 bases, with 6 bases between the two germline ends. Germline lookup yields CDR1 SGHDN and CDR2 FVKESK. There are 13 residues in the CDR3. The CDR3 DNA is TGTGCCAGCAGCCAGGGAGGTGGAAACACCATATATTTT. This gives the protein CASSQGGGNTIYF.

V usage is TRBV19 and J usage is TRBJ1-5; no firm D call. This CDR3 spans 14 amino acids. Germline-derived CDR1 and CDR2 are LNHDA and SQIVND (reference sequence). Trimming took off 3 bases at V and 5 bases at J, with 11 bases between the two ends. Here the CDR3 reads CASSIGAPYQPQHF. CDR3 nucleotide sequence: TGTGCCAGTAGTATTGGAGCCCCCTATCAGCCCCAGCATTTT.

This clone occurred once. The chain employs TRBV5-4 and TRBJ2-7; TRBD1 matches 10 bases. Germline V gene data show CDR1 as SGHNT and CDR2 as YYREEE (reference sequence). V dropped 4 bases and J dropped 3; count of bases not matched to a gene: 7. The CDR3 is 15 amino acids. The CDR3 coding sequence is TGTGCCAGCAGCCCAATGGGGACAGGGGTCTACGAGCAGTACTTC. This encodes CASSPMGTGVYEQYF.

The V and J genes are TRBV19 and TRBJ1-6, with a weak D call TRBD1 (6 bases). This CDR3 contains 15 residues. Trimming took off 5 bases at V and 4 bases at J, with 12 bases between the two ends. Germline loops: CDR1 LNHDA, CDR2 SQIVND (reference sequence). The CDR3 nucleotides read TGTGCCAGTAGTCCCGGGACACAGTATAATTCACCCCTCCACTTT. This gives the protein CASSPGTQYNSPLHF. The variable domain in full, completed from reference TRBV19 and TRBJ1-6, reads DGGITQSPKYLFRKEGQNVTLSCEQNLNHDAMYWYRQDPGQGLRLIYYSQIVNDFQKGDIAEGYSVSREKKESFPLTVTSAQKNPTAFYLCASSPGTQYNSPLHFGNGTRLTVT.